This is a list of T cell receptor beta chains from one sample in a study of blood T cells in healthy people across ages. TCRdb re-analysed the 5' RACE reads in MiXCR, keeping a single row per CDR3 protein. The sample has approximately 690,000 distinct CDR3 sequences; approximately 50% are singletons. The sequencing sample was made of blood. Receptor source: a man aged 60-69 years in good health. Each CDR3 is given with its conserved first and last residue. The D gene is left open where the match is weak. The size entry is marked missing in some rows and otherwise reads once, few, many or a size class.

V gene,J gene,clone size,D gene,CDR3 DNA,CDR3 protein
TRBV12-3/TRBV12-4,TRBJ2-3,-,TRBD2,TGTGCCAGCACCCCGACCCGGGGGGGCACAGATACGCAGTATTTT,CASTPTRGGTDTQYF
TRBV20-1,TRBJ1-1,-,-,TGCAGTGCTGGAGGGGTGAACACTGAAGCTTTCTTT,CSAGGVNTEAFF
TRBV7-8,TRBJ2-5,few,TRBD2,TGTGCCAGCAGCTTATCCTTAGCGGGGGGGGGAGAGACCCAGTACTTC,CASSLSLAGGGETQYF
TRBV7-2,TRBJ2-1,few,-,TGTGCCAGCAGCTTAGTACGCGGAGGGGGGCCCTACAATGAGCAGTTCTTC,CASSLVRGGGPYNEQFF
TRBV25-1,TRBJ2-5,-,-,TGTACCAGCAGCCTGCACCGTGGACAGATACAAGAGACCCAGTACTTC,CTSSLHRGQIQETQYF
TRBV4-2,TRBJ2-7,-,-,TGTGCCAGCAGCCAAGCGGACAGAGTCTACGAGCAGTACTTC,CASSQADRVYEQYF
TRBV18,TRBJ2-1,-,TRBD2,TGTGCCAGCTCACCAGCTAGCGGGGGCCAAAGCTCCTACAATGAGCAGTTCTTC,CASSPASGGQSSYNEQFF
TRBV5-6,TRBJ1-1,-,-,TGTGCCAGCAGCTTGTCCATTGACACTGAAGCTTTCTTT,CASSLSIDTEAFF
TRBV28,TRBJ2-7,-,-,TGTGCCAGCAGTTTAATGGGATCGACAAGCAGATCCTCCTACGAGCAGTACTTC,CASSLMGSTSRSSYEQYF
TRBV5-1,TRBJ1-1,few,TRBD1,TGCGCCAGCAGTGACAGGGGGCGCGCGGAAGCTTTCTTT,CASSDRGRAEAFF
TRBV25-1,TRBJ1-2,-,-,TGTGCCAGCAGTGAATATAGGGGGGGGCCGTATGGCTACACCTTC,CASSEYRGGPYGYTF
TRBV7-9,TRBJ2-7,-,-,TGTGCCAGCAGCTTAGAAGGGGGGGCTCCCAACGAGCAGTACTTC,CASSLEGGAPNEQYF
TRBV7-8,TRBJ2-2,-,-,TGTGCCAGCAGCCCCCCGGCTAGGCGCCGCACCGGGGAGCTGTTTTTT,CASSPPARRRTGELFF
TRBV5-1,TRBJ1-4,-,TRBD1,TGCGCCAGCAGCTTCAATCAGGGGGCGCTGGGGAATGAAAAACTGTTTTTT,CASSFNQGALGNEKLFF
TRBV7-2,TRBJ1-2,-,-,TGTGCCAGCAGCTCGCTCAGGGGTTTTGGATATGGCTACACCTTC,CASSSLRGFGYGYTF
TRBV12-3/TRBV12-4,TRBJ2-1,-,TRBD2,TGTGCCAGCAACTCTAGCGGGGGGCCCCCGTTCTTC,CASNSSGGPPFF
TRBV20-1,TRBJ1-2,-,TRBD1,TGCAGTGCTAGAGCTCCGGGACAGGGTTATGGCTACACCTTC,CSARAPGQGYGYTF
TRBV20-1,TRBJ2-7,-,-,TGCAGTGCTCGGATCCGGGGCCCGATGAGCTACGAGCAGTACTTC,CSARIRGPMSYEQYF
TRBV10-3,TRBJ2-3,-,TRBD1,TGTGCCATCACTGGGACAGGGGACACAGATACGCAGTATTTT,CAITGTGDTDTQYF
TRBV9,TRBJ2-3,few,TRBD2,TGTGCCAGCACCATTAGCGGGGCGAGGGGAGATACGCAGTATTTT,CASTISGARGDTQYF
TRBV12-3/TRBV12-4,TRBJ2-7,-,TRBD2,TGTGCCAGCAGATCCACTAGCGGGGGCCCCTACGAGCAGTACTTC,CASRSTSGGPYEQYF
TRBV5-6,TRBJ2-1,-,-,TGTGCCAGCAGCTTGGGCAGTCTCTCCTACAATGAGCAGTTCTTC,CASSLGSLSYNEQFF
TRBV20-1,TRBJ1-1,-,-,TGCAGTACTAGAGATCCCAGGCAAGGGCCGTCCACTGAGGCTTTCTTT,CSTRDPRQGPSTEAFF
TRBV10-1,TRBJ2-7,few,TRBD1,TGCGCCAGACTGCCGGGACAGGGCCTAGACGAGCAGTACTTC,CARLPGQGLDEQYF
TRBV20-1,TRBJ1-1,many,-,TGCAGTGCTACGAACAGGGTGAACACTGAAGCTTTCTTT,CSATNRVNTEAFF
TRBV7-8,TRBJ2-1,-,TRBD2,TGTGCCAGCAGCCCGAGCGGGGTAAGCTACAATGAGCAGTTCTTC,CASSPSGVSYNEQFF
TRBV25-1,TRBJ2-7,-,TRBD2,TGTGCCGGTTCGATAGCGGGGAGGGCCTACGAGCAGTACTTC,CAGSIAGRAYEQYF
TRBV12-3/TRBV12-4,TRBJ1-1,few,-,TGTGCCAGCAGTTTAAGCCTTAACACTGAAGCTTTCTTT,CASSLSLNTEAFF
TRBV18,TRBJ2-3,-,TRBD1,TGTGCCAGCTCACCAAGACAGGGTCGGGCAGATACGCAGTATTTT,CASSPRQGRADTQYF
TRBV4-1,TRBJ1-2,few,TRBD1,TGCGCCAGCAGCCCCGACGGACAGGAGGACTATGGCTACACCTTC,CASSPDGQEDYGYTF
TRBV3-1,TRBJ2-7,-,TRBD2,TGTGCCAGCAGCCAGCGGGGGACCACCTACGAGCAGTACTTC,CASSQRGTTYEQYF
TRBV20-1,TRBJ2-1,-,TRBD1,TGCAGTGCTACCCGGGACAGATACTACAATGAGCAGTTCTTC,CSATRDRYYNEQFF
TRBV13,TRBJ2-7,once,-,TGTGCCAGCAGCCTCCGCGAGGCCGAGCAGTACTTC,CASSLREAEQYF
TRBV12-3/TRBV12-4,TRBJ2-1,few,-,TGTGCCAGCAGTTTAGTACAGGGCCCCGGGGATGAGCAGTTCTTC,CASSLVQGPGDEQFF
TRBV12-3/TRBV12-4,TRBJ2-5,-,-,TGTGCCAGCAGTTCGAAGGGGGGAGAGACCCAGTACTTC,CASSSKGGETQYF
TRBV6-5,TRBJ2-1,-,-,TGTGCCAGCAGTTACTCAAAGGGGCTCCCGAGCTCCTACAATGAGCAGTTCTTC,CASSYSKGLPSSYNEQFF
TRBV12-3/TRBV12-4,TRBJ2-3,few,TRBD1,TGTGCCAGCAGTTCCGGACAGGGGGACTCTAGCACAGATACGCAGTATTTT,CASSSGQGDSSTDTQYF
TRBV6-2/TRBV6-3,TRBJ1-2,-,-,TGTGCCAGCAAGCCGGTCATCCACTATGGCTACACCTTC,CASKPVIHYGYTF
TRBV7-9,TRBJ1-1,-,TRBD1,TGTGCCAGCAGCTCCCTGTTCGGGACAGGGGGCCGCGGGAACACTGAAGCTTTCTTT,CASSSLFGTGGRGNTEAFF
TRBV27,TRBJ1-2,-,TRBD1,TGTGCCAGCAGTTCCCCGACAGGGGGCTATGGCTACACCTTC,CASSSPTGGYGYTF
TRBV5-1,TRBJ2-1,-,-,TGCGCCAGCAAACTGAGTAATGAGCAGTTCTTC,CASKLSNEQFF
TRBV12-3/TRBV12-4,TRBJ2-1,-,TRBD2,TGTGCCAGCACCCCCCTAGCGGGGTTTTACAATGAGCAGTTCTTC,CASTPLAGFYNEQFF
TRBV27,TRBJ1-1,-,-,TGTGCCAGCAGGCGGGGGGTGAGAACTGAAGCTTTCTTT,CASRRGVRTEAFF
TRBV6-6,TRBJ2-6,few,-,TGTGCCAGCAGGCTACATAGCTCTGGGGCCAACGTCCTGACTTTC,CASRLHSSGANVLTF
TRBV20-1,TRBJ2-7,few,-,TGCAGTGCCCAGGGGGGGTACGAGCAGTACTTC,CSAQGGYEQYF
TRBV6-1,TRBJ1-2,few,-,TGTGCCAGCAGTGAAAGTTCACCCGGGGGCTACACCTTC,CASSESSPGGYTF
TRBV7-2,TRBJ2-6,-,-,TGTGCCAGCAGCCTCGGACCCGGCTCTGGGGCCAACGTCCTGACTTTC,CASSLGPGSGANVLTF
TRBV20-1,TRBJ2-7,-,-,TGCAGTGCTAGAGACCCCGGGACGGGGAAATACGAGCAGTACTTC,CSARDPGTGKYEQYF
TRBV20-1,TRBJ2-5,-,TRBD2,TGCAGTGCTATAAATCAGCGGGGGGGCCTTGGAGAGACCCAGTACTTC,CSAINQRGGLGETQYF
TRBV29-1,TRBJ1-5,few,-,TGCAGCGTTACCCAAGCGCAAGATCAGCCCCAGCATTTT,CSVTQAQDQPQHF
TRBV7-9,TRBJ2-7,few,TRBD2,TGTGCCAGCAGCCGAGGGAGGGGATCAACCTACGAGCAGTACTTC,CASSRGRGSTYEQYF
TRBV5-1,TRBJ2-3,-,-,TGCGCCAGCACATCCGCTTCGGCCAGACCCGCAGATACGCAGTATTTT,CASTSASARPADTQYF
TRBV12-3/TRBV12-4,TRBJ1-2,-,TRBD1,TGTGCCAGCAGCAACGGACAGGGGGGTTATGGCTACACCTTC,CASSNGQGGYGYTF